The 17 T cell receptor beta chains listed next were all sequenced from one sample in a study of monozygotic twins with inflammatory bowel disease. TCRdb re-called the 5' RACE reads and gives one entry per CDR3 protein, without DNA. The sample table sets out about 300,000 distinct CDR3 sequences. Source material: blood. These receptor sequences come from a human donor with ulcerative colitis or Crohn's disease, or a healthy co-twin of an affected twin (not recorded which).

This chain connects TRBV25-1 to TRBJ1-2. CDR3 size: 12 residues. In germline, CDR1 is MGHDK, CDR2 SYGVNS. This CDR3 reads CASSGQRYGYTF.

The rearrangement links TRBV29-1 to TRBJ2-1; TCRdb picks TRBD1, but there is no DNA to check that call. Germline lookup yields CDR1 SQVTM and CDR2 ANQGSEA. CDR3 length equals 16 residues. CDR3 in amino acids: CSVEEPTGHLYNEQFF.

This sequence joins TRBV28 and TRBJ2-7; the D call from TCRdb, TRBD1, cannot be confirmed without DNA. The CDR3 consists of 13 residues. Germline CDR1 is MDHEN and CDR2 is SYDVKM. CDR3 sequence: CASSWDGSYEQYF.

The V call is TRBV9, the J call TRBJ2-2; TCRdb's assignment of TRBD1 cannot be checked, as there is no DNA. Germline loops: CDR1 SGDLS, CDR2 YYNGEE. This CDR3 spans 18 amino acids. CDR3 sequence reads: CASSVRLDRGRSTGELFF.

The V and J genes are TRBV19 and TRBJ2-1; TCRdb indicates TRBD1, and absent DNA this call remains unverified. Germline values: CDR1 LNHDA, CDR2 SQIVND (reference sequence). This CDR3 has 15 residues. The CDR3 sequence is CASIPGAGGRNEQFF.

The chain joins TRBV18 to TRBJ2-3. CDR3 size: 14 residues. The V gene's germline CDR1 is KGHSH and CDR2 LQKENI. CDR3 region: CASSPPSSADTQYF.

The chain recombines TRBV5-1 with TRBJ1-3; the TRBD1 assignment by TCRdb is unverifiable without DNA. This CDR3 comprises 16 residues. The V gene's germline CDR1 is SGHRS and CDR2 YFSETQ. The CDR3 is CASSIDRSRSGNTIYF.

The chain is built from TRBV27 and TRBJ1-4; TCRdb names TRBD1, which stays unverified in the absence of DNA. This CDR3 contains 16 residues. Germline CDR1 and CDR2: MNHEY and SMNVEV (reference sequence). CDR3 amino acids: CASSLNGQGWREKLFF.

The rearrangement uses TRBV7-9 and TRBJ1-2; TCRdb indicates TRBD1, and absent DNA this call remains unverified. The CDR3 is 14 amino acids. In germline, CDR1 is SEHNR, CDR2 FQNEAQ (reference sequence). Here the CDR3 reads CASSPGGFMSGYTF. Full variable domain (remainder filled in from reference TRBV7-9 and TRBJ1-2): DTGVSQNPRHKITKRGQNVTFRCDPISEHNRLYWYRQTLGQGPEFLTYFQNEAQLEKSRLLSDRFSAERPKGSFSTLEIQRTEQGDSAMYLCASSPGGFMSGYTFGSGTRLTVV.

The rearrangement links TRBV5-5 to TRBJ2-5; TCRdb's assignment of TRBD1 cannot be checked, as there is no DNA. Germline CDR1 is SGHKS and CDR2 is YYEKEE (reference sequence). The CDR3 has 14 amino acids. The CDR3 region is CASSPGRIQETQYF.

The chain is built from TRBV20-1 and TRBJ2-3; TCRdb indicates TRBD2, and absent DNA this call remains unverified. Germline V lookup: CDR1 DFQATT, CDR2 SNEGSKA (reference sequence). The CDR3 totals 15 residues. The CDR3 is CSARGREGLADTQYF.

The gene calls are TRBV20-1 and TRBJ2-1; TCRdb proposes TRBD2, but this gene call is untestable without DNA. CDR1 and CDR2 from the germline V gene are DFQATT and SNEGSKA (reference sequence). This CDR3 is 13 amino acids long. CDR3 sequence reads: CSASGAGVGAQFF.

V and J are TRBV20-1 and TRBJ2-1; TCRdb's D gene call, TRBD1, goes unchecked for lack of DNA. This CDR3 spans 12 amino acids. Germline CDR1 is DFQATT and CDR2 is SNEGSKA (reference sequence). CDR3 sequence reads: CSARAGQTIEFF.

CDR3 loop: CASSPFASTGPGELFF. V is TRBV5-1 and J is TRBJ2-2; TCRdb designates TRBD1, a call that cannot be tested without DNA. Germline loops: CDR1 SGHRS, CDR2 YFSETQ. CDR3 size: 16 residues.

CDR3 protein: CASSLWMTGRNEQFF. J is TRBJ2-1 and V is TRBV11-2; TCRdb returns TRBD1, unconfirmable since there is no DNA. Germline CDR1 and CDR2: SGHAT and FQNNGV. This CDR3 is built from 15 residues. The complete variable domain, with remaining parts taken from reference TRBV11-2 and TRBJ2-1, reads EAGVAQSPRYKIIEKRQSVAFWCNPISGHATLYWYQQILGQGPKLLIQFQNNGVVDDSQLPKDRFSAERLKGVDSTLKIQPAKLEDSAVYLCASSLWMTGRNEQFFGPGTRLTVL.

The chain is built from TRBV7-9 and TRBJ2-7; TCRdb indicates TRBD1, and absent DNA this call remains unverified. Germline V CDR1 and CDR2: SEHNR, FQNEAQ (reference sequence). This CDR3 is built from 16 residues. The CDR3 reads CASSLASGAGGYEQYF.

V and J are TRBV6-2 or TRBV6-3 and TRBJ1-1; TCRdb calls TRBD1, which cannot be checked without DNA. Germline V gene data show CDR1 as MNHEY and CDR2 as SVGEGT. The CDR3 length is 16 residues. The CDR3 reads CASRKGTLDVPREAFF.